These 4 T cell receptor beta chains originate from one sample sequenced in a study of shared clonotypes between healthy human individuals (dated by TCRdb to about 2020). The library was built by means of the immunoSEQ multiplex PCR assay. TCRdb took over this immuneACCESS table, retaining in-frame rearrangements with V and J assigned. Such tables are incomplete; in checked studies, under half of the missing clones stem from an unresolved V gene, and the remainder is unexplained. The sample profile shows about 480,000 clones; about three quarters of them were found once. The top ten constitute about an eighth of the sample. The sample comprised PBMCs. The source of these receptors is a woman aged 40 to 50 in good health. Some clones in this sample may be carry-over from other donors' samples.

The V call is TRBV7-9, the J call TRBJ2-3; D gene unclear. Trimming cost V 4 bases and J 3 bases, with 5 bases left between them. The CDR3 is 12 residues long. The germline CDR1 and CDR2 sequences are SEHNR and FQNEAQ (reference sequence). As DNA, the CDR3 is TGTGCCAGCAGCTCATATACAGATACGCAGTATTTT. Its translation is CASSSYTDTQYF.

CDR3 bases: TGTGCCAGCAGTTACTCGAAAGAGTCACCCCAGTTCTTC. Translating gives CASSYSKESPQFF. The chain carries TRBV6-5 and TRBJ2-1; no reliable D call. V dropped 0 bases and J dropped 13 bases, with 13 bases sitting between them. The CDR3 spans 13 residues. Germline lookup yields CDR1 MNHEY and CDR2 SVGAGI.

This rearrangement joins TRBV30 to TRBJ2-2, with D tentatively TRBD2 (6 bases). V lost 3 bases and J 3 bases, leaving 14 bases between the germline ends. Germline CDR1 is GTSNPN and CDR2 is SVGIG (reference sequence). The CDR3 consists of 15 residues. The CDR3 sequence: CAWSRGIGDTGELFF. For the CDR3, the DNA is TGTGCCTGGAGCCGGGGGATAGGGGACACCGGGGAGCTGTTTTTT.

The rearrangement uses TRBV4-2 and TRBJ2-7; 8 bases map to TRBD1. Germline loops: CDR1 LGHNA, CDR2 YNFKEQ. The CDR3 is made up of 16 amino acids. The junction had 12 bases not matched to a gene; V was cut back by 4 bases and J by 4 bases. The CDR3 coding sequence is TGTGCCAGCAGCCGTGCCCAGGGGGCTGTAGGATACGAGCAGTACTTC. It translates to CASSRAQGAVGYEQYF.